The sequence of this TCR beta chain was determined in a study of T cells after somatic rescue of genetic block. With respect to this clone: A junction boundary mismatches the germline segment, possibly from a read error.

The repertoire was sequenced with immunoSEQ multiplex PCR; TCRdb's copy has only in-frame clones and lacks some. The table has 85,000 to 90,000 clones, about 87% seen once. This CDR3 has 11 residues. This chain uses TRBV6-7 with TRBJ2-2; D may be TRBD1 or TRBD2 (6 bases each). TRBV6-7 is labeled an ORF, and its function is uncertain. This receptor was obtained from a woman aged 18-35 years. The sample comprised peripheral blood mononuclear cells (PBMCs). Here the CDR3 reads CASTGVRGAVF. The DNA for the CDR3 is TGTGCCAGCACAGGGGTGCGGGGAGCTGTTTTT.